The sequence of this T cell receptor beta chain was determined in a study of graft-versus-host responses after intestinal transplantation. As for the study in general: Tacrolimus plus steroids were given to all recipients for two to three years, preceded by anti-thymocyte globulin induction.

This CDR3 is 12 amino acids long. In germline, CDR1 is SGHAT, CDR2 FQNNGV. Trimming left V 1 base short and J 11 bases short, with 12 bases between. The table lists this clone with a count of one. Its antigen is currently unknown. Whole-study findings and limits: There was an association between peak levels of circulating GvH clones and early post-transplant HvG declines. Allograft clonal ratios (graft-versus-host to host-versus-graft) were high in patients who had graft-donor T cell macrochimerism.

Generated by immunoSEQ multiplex PCR, the TCRdb table keeps only in-frame clones and is missing some. Of about 120,000 clones listed, 93% are singletons. The specimen comprised unstimulated CD8+ T cells sorted from spleen or lymph node cells, sampled before transplant. The sequence came from a human donor who was the organ donor for an intestinal transplant. V gene TRBV11-2 combines with J gene TRBJ2-7, with D possibly matching TRBD1 (5 bases). CDR3 amino acids: CASSLGTGREYF. The CDR3 DNA sequence: TGTGCCAGCAGCTTAGGTACAGGCCGAGAGTACTTC.